The subject of this entry is one T cell receptor (beta chain). Its antigen is not identified. The data derive from a study of cytomegalovirus exposure and HLA in healthy donors. Study-wide points: The study designated some 180 TCR beta chains cytomegalovirus-associated. The classifier reportedly diagnosed cytomegalovirus status with high specificity and sensitivity. The finding came from a later analysis; first-cohort TCR clusters tended to co-occur in the 130 or so validation repertoires. The dataset shows that most TCR sequences were rare, while some public TCRs occurred in many donors.

The table came from immunoSEQ multiplex PCR; TCRdb's copy has only in-frame clones and leaves some out. Of 150,000 to 200,000 clones in the sample, approximately 80% were seen once. Deletions cut 6 bases from V and 3 bases from J, with 9 bases between. This CDR3 is built from 12 residues. Looked up from germline, CDR1 is KGHSH and CDR2 is LQKENI. This receptor was identified in a man aged 30-40 years in good health and CMV-seropositive. This chain links TRBV18 with TRBJ2-7, with D possibly matching TRBD1 (5 bases). The sample consisted of PBMCs. CDR3 region: CASSARGYEQYF. The DNA for the CDR3 is TGTGCCAGCTCGGCTAGGGGCTACGAGCAGTACTTC. The full variable domain, with the rest looked up from reference TRBV18 and TRBJ2-7, is NAGVMQNPRHLVRRRGQEARLRCSPMKGHSHVYWYRQLPEEGLKFMVYLQKENIIDESGMPKERFSAEFPKEGPSILRIQQVVRGDSAAYFCASSARGYEQYFGPGTRLTVT.